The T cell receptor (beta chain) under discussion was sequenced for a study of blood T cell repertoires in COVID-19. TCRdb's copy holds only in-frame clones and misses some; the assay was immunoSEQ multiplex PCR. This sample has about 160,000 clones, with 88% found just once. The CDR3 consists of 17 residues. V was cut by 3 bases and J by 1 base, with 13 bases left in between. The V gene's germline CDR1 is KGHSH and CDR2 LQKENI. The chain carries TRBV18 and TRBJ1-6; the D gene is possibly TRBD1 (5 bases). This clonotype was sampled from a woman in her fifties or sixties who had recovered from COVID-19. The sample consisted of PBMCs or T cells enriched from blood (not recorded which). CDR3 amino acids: CASSPKTVQSYNSPLHF. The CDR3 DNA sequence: TGTGCCAGCTCACCTAAGACAGTCCAATCCTATAATTCACCCCTCCACTTT.